This paragraph covers one T cell receptor (beta chain) sequence. Its antigen is still unknown. This record comes from a study of blood T cells in healthy people across ages. Study-wide points: A conclusive naive versus antigen-experienced comparison was prevented by the unsorted PBMCs.

Through a sample-barcoded 5' primer and a J-beta primer mix, a second PCR was run for about 6 to 11 cycles. TCRdb processed the 5' RACE reads anew with MiXCR; each CDR3 protein has one entry. The sample lists more than 650,000 distinct CDR3 sequences; about 20% were seen once. The CDR3 loop spans 15 amino acids. The germline V and J ends were trimmed by 6 bases and 0 bases, with 13 bases remaining between them. Material for sequencing was blood. This TCR came from a man aged 65 to 85 in good health. V and J are TRBV12-3 or TRBV12-4 and TRBJ2-3, with D tentatively TRBD1 (5 bases). The CDR3 region has the DNA TGTGCCAGCAGCTATGACAGAAAGAGCACAGATACGCAGTATTTT. Protein product: CASSYDRKSTDTQYF.